These 10 T cell receptor beta chains came from one sample sequenced in a study of T cells in Graves' hyperthyroidism and ophthalmopathy. The CDR3 regions of TCR beta were amplified from RNA transcripts. First-round RT-PCR with HTBI primers amplified the TCR CDR3 region. TCRdb reprocessed the multiplex PCR reads via MiXCR and lists one record per CDR3 protein. The sample carries under 400,000 distinct CDR3 sequences, more than 20% recorded once. Sequencing used blood. Receptor source: a man aged 50 to 59 with Graves' hyperthyroidism.

This clonotype was found a few times. The CDR3 region is CSVEIYRTSGTYEQYF. The CDR3 DNA is TGCAGCGTTGAAATTTACCGGACTAGCGGGACCTACGAGCAGTACTTC. The chain carries TRBV29-1 and TRBJ2-7; 12 nucleotides line up with TRBD2. V was clipped by 2 bases and J by 2 bases; unmatched bases: 7. CDR1 and CDR2 from the germline V gene are SQVTM and ANQGSEA. This CDR3 has 16 residues.

V gene TRBV3-1 combines with J gene TRBJ2-7; no clear D. There are 15 residues in the CDR3. CDR1 and CDR2 (germline): LGHDT, YNNKEL (reference sequence). The V gene lost 2 bases and the J gene lost 4 bases, with 15 bases spanning the gap. The CDR3 reads CASSQRSIGGYEQYF. The CDR3 nucleotides are TGTGCCAGCAGCCAAAGGAGCATAGGTGGGTACGAGCAGTACTTC.

The J gene is TRBJ1-2, the V gene TRBV14; possibly TRBD1 for D (6 bases). This CDR3 is built from 14 residues. V was trimmed by 0 bases and J by 7 bases, leaving 12 bases between them. Germline assignment: CDR1 SGHDN and CDR2 FVKESK. CDR3 in amino acids: CASSQDRAGAGYTF. The CDR3 DNA reads as TGTGCCAGCAGCCAAGATCGAGCAGGGGCTGGCTACACCTTC.

This clonotype was counted ten times or more. The rearrangement joins TRBV28 to TRBJ2-5, with 10 positions matching TRBD1. The junction had 2 bases not matched to a gene; V was cut back by 6 bases and J by 4 bases. This CDR3 is built from 13 residues. Germline values: CDR1 MDHEN, CDR2 SYDVKM. The CDR3, as DNA: TGTGCCAGCAGAGGGGACAGGGGAGAGACCCAGTACTTC. It is translated as CASRGDRGETQYF.

The J gene is TRBJ2-1, the V gene TRBV5-6; 8 bases fit TRBD2. The CDR3 is 16 amino acids. CDR1 is SGHDT, CDR2 YYEEEE, per germline. V shed 2 bases, J shed 4 bases, and the junction held 8 bases outside the gene matches. CDR3 protein: CASSFSPSGLYNEQFF. For the CDR3, the DNA is TGTGCCAGCAGCTTTAGTCCTAGCGGGTTATACAATGAGCAGTTCTTC.

The genes are TRBV15 and TRBJ1-2; D gene ambiguous. CDR1 is LNHNV and CDR2 is YYDKDF in the germline V gene (reference sequence). With 0 bases removed from V and 8 bases from J, the gap between germline ends came to 7 bases. The CDR3 runs to 12 residues. CDR3 region: CATSRDTVGYTF. Here the CDR3 DNA reads TGTGCCACCAGCAGAGATACGGTGGGCTACACCTTC.

This clonotype was seen once. This sequence joins TRBV2 and TRBJ2-1, with TRBD2 matching 10 bases. V shed 4 bases and J 6 bases; nucleotides not matched to a gene: 6. The germline gives CDR1 SNHLY, CDR2 FYNNEI. The CDR3 is made up of 15 amino acids. CDR3 nucleotides: TGTGCCAGCAGTGCCGGACTAGCGGAAACCAATGAGCAGTTCTTC. This codes for CASSAGLAETNEQFF. Full variable domain (remainder filled in from reference TRBV2 and TRBJ2-1): EPEVTQTPSHQVTQMGQEVILRCVPISNHLYFYWYRQILGQKVEFLVSFYNNEISEKSEIFDDQFSVERPDGSNFTLKIRSTKLEDSAMYFCASSAGLAETNEQFFGPGTRLTVL.

As to this clonotype: A junction boundary mismatches the germline segment, possibly from a read error. The chain has TRBV27 and TRBJ2-5, with TRBD2 identical over 8 bases. Germline lookup yields CDR1 MNHEY and CDR2 SMNVEV (reference sequence). This CDR3 contains 16 residues. CDR3 residues: CVSSSKRESRQETQYF. Written as DNA, the CDR3 is TGTGTCAGCAGTTCTAAGCGGGAGAGCCGTCAAGAGACCCAGTACTTC.

This chain links TRBV19 with TRBJ1-4, with D hard to call. Looked up from germline, CDR1 is LNHDA and CDR2 is SQIVND (reference sequence). The CDR3 is made up of 22 amino acids. V was pared by 4 bases and J by 1 base, with 31 bases between. DNA for the CDR3: TGTGCCAGTAGTAAACGGGTTGGTCAGGCCCCAGAACTTTTACTAACTAATGAAAAACTGTTTTTT. Protein: CASSKRVGQAPELLLTNEKLFF.

The rearrangement uses TRBV29-1 and TRBJ2-7, with TRBD1 as a possible D gene (6 bases). CDR1 is SQVTM and CDR2 is ANQGSEA in the germline V gene. The length of the CDR3 is 12 residues. The germline V and J ends were trimmed by 7 bases and 4 bases, with 14 bases remaining between them. The CDR3 region has the DNA TGCAGCGCGACCCAGGGGAGTTACGAGCAGTACTTC. It translates to CSATQGSYEQYF.